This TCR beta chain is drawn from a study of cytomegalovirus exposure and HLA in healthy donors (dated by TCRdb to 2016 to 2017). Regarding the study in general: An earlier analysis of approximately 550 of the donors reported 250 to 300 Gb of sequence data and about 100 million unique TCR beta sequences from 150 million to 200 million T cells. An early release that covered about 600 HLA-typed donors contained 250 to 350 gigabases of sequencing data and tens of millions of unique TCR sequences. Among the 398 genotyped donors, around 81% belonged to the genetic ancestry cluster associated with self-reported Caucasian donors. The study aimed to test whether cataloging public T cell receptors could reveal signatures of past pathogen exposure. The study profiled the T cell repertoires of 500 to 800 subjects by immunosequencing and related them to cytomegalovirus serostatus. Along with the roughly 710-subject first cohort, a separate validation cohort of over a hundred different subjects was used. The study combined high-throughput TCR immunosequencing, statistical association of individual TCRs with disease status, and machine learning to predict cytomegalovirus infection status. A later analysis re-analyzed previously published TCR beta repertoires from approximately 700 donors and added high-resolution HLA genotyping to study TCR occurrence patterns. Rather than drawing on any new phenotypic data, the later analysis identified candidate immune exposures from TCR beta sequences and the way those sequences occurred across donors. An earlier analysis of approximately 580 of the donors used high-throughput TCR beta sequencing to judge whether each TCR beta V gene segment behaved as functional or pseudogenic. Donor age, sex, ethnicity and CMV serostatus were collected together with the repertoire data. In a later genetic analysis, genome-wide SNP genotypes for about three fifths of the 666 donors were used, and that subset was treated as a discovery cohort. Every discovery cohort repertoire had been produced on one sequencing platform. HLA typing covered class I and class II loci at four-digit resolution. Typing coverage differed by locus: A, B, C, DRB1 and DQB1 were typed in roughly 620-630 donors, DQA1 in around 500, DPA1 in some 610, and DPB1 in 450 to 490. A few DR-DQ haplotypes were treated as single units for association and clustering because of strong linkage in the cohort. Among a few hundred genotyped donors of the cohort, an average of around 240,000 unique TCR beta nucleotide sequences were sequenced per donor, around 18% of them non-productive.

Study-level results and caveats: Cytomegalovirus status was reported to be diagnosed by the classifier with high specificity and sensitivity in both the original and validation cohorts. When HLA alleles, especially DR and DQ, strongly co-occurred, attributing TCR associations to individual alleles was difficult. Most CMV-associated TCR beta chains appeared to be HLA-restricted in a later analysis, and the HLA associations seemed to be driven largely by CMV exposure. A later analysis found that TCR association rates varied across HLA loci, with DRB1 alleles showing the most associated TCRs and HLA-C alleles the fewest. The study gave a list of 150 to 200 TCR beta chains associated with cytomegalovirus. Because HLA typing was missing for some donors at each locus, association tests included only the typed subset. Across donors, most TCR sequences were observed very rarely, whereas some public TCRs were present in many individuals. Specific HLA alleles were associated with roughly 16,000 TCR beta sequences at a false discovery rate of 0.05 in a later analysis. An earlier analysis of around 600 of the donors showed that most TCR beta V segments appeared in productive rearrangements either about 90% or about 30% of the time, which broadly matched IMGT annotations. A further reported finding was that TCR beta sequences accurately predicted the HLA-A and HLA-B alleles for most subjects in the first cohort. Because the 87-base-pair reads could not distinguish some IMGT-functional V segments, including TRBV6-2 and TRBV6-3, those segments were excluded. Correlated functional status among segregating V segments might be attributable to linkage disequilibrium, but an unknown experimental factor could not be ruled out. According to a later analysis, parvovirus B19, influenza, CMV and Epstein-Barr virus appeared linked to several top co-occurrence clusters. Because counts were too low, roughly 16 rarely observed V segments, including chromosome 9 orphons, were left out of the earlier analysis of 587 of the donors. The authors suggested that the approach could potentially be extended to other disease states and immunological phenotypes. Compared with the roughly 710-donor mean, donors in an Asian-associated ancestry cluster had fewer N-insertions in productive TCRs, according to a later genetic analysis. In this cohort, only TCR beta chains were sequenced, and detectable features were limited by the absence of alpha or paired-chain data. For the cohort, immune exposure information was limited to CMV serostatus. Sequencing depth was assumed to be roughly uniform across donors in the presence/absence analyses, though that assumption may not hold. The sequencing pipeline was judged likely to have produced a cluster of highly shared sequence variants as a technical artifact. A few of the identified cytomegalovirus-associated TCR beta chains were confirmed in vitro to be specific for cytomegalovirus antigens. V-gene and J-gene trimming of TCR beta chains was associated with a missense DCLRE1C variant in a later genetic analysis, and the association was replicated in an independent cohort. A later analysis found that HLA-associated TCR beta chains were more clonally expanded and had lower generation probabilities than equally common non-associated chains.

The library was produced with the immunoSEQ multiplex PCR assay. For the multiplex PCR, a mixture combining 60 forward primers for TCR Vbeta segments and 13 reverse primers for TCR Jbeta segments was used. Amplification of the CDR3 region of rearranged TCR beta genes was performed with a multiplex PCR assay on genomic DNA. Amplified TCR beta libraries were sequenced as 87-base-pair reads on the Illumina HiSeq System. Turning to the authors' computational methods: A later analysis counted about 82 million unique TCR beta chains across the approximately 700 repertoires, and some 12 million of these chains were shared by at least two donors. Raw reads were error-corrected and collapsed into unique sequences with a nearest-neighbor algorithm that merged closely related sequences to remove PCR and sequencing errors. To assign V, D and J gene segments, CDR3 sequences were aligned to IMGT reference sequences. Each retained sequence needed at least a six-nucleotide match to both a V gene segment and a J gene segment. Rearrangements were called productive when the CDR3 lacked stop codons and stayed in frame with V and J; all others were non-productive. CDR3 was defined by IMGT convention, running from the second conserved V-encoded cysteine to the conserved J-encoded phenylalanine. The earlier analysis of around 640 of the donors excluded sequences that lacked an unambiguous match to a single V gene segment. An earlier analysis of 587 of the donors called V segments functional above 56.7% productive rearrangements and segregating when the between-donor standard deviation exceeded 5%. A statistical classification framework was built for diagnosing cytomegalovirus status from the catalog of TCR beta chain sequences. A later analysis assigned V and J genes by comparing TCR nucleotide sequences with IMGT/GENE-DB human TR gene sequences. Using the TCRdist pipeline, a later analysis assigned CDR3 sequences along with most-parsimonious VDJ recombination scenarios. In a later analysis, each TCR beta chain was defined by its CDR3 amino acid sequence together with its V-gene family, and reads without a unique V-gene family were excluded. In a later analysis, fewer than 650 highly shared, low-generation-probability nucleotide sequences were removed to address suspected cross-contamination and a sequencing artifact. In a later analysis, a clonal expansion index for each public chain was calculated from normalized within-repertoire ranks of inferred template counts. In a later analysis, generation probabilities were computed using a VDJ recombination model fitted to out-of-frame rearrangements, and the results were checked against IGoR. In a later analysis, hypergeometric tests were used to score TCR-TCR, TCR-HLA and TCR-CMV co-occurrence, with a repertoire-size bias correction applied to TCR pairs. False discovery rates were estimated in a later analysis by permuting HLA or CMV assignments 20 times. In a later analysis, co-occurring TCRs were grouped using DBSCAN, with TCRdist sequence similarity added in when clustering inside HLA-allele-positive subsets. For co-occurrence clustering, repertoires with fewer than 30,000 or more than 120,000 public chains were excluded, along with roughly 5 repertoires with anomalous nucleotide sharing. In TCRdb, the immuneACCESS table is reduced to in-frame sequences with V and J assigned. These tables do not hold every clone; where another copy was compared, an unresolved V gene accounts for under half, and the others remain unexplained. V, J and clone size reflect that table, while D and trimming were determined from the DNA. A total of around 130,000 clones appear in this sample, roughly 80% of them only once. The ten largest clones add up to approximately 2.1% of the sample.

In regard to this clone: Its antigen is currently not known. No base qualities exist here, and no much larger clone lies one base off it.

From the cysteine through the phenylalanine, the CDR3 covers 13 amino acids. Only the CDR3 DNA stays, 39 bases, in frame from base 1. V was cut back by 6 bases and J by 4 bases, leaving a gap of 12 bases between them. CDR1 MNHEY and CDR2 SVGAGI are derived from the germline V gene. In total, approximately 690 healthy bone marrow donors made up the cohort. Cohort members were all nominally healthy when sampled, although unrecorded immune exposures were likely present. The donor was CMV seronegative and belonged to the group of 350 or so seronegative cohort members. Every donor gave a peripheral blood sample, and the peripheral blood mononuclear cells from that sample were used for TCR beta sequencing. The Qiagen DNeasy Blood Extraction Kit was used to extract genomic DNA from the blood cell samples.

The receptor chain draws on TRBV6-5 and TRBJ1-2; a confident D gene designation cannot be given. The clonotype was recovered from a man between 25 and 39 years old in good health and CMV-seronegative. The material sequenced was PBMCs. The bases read TGTGCCAGCAGATCCTCTAACTCCTATGGCTACACCTTC. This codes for CASRSSNSYGYTF.